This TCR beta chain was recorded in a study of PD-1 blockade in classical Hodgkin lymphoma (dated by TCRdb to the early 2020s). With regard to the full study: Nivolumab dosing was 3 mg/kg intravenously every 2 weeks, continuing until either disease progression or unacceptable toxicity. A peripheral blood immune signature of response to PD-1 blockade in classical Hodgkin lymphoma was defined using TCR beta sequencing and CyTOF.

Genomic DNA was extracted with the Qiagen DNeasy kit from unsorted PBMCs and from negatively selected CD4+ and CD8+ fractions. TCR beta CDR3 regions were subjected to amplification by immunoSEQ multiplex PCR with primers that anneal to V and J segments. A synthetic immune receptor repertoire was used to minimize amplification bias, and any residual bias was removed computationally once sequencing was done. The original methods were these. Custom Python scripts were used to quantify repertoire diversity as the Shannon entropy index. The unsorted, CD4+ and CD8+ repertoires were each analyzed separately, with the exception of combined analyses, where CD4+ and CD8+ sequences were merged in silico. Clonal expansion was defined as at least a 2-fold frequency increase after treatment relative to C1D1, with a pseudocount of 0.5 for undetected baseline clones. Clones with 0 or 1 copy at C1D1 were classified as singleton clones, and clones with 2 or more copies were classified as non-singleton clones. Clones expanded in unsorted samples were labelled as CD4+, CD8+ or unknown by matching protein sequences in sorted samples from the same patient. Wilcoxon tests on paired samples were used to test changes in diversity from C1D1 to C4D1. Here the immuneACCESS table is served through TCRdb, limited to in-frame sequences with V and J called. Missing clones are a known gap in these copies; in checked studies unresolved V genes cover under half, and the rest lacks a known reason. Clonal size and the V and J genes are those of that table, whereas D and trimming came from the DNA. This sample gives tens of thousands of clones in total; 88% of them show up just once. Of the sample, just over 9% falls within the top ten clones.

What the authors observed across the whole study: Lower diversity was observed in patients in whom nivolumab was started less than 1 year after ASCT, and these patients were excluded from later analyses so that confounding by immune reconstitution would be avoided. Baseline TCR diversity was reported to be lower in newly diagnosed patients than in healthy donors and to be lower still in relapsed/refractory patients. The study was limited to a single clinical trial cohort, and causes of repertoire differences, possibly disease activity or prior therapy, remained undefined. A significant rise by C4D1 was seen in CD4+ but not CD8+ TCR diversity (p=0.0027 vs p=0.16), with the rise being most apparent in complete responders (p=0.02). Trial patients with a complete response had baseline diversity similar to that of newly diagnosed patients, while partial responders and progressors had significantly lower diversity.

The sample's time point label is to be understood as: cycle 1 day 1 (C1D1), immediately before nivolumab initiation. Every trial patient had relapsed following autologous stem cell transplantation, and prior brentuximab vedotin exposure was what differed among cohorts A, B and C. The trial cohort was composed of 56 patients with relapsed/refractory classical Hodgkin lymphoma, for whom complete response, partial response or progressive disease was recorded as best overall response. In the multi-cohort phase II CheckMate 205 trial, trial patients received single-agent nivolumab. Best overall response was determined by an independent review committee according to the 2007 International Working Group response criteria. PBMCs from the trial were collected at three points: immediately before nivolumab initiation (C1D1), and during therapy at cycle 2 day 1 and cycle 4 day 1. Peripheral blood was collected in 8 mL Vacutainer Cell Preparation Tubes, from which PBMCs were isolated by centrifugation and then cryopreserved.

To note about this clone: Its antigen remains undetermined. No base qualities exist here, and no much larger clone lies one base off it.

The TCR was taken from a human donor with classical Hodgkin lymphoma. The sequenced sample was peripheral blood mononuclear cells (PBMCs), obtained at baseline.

In nucleotide form, the sequence is TGTGCCAGCACCGGAGGGCTTGGGTGGGGGACTTTTCAGTTCTTC. Its translation is CASTGGLGWGTFQFF. Rearrangement joined TRBV2 to TRBJ2-1; TRBD2 is a possible D gene, resting on 6 matching bases. The CDR3 numbers 15 residues from cysteine through phenylalanine. CDR3 DNA is the only sequence kept; it has 45 bases, read in frame from the first base. Trimming costs V 7 bases and J 13 bases, and their ends lie 26 bases apart. CDR1 and CDR2 are read off the germline V gene as SNHLY and FYNNEI.